Sequencing of this TCR beta chain was carried out in a study of shared clonotypes between healthy human individuals. The V gene's germline CDR1 is SNHLY and CDR2 FYNNEI. The CDR3 contains 12 residues. V lost 3 bases and J lost 5, with 7 bases in between. Across several immunoSEQ plates, the genomic DNA of each subset was split evenly. In the original processing: ImmunoSEQ gave junction-only sequences without quality scores, so filtering differed. Some clones are missing from TCRdb's copy, which holds only in-frame ones; the method was immunoSEQ multiplex PCR. The V and J calls and clone size are taken from that table; D and trimming were inferred from the DNA. The table shows about 2.3 million clones, with more than 85% occurring only once. Regarding the study as a whole: Investigators collected only blood, and repertoires in tissues likely differ. Clonotype sharing across a few donors was observed for around 5% of naive CD4 clonotypes.

In its sample, this clone was seen once. Its antigen is as yet unknown. The chain links TRBV2 to TRBJ2-5; no definite D call. The sequenced material came from naive CD4+ T cells from PBMCs. Stated subset: CD45RA+ positively selected. This clonotype was sampled from a man younger than 35 in good health. Some clones in this sample may be carry-over from other donors' samples. CDR3 residues: CASSDQAETQYF. The CDR3 nucleotides read TGTGCCAGCAGTGACCAGGCGGAGACCCAGTACTTC.